Sequencing of this T cell receptor beta chain was carried out in a study of blood T cells in healthy people across ages. Study outcomes and limitations: Roughly linearly, TCR beta diversity per million T cells fell as age increased.

On this clonotype itself: As yet, its antigen is unknown. One junction end does not reproduce the germline sequence, and a read error may be involved.

CDR3 length equals 17 residues. The germline gives CDR1 SGHDN, CDR2 FVKESK. With a J-beta primer mix and a sample-barcoded 5' primer, a second PCR ran about 7 to 12 cycles. Researchers report that a template-switch adaptor with 12 random nucleotides tagged each cDNA molecule. TCRdb recomputed calls from the 5' RACE reads with MiXCR, one row per CDR3 protein. The repertoire includes fewer than 900,000 distinct CDR3 sequences, about 36% of them detected once, and under 15% sits in the top ten. Those donating, healthy Caucasian individuals from Russia, were aged roughly 6 to 100. This clonotype originated in a man between 18 and 29 years old in good health. The sample comprised blood. The V and J genes are TRBV14 and TRBJ2-5; 9 bases fit TRBD2. CDR3 amino acids: CASSQETIAGVYNEQYF. The CDR3 DNA reads TGTGCCAGCAGTCAAGAGACGATAGCGGGGGTTTACAATGAGCAGTACTTC.